The entry that follows covers one TCR beta chain sequence. The data were taken from a study of blood T cell repertoires in COVID-19. Using immunoSEQ multiplex PCR, the repertoire was profiled, and TCRdb retains in-frame clones only, with some absent. The profile covers about 200,000 clones, with around three quarters appearing a single time and approximately 6% taken by the ten largest. The sample comprised peripheral blood. The TCR originated in a woman aged 70 to 79 with acute or convalescent COVID-19.

The CDR3 loop is CASSLGRAAYNEQFF. In nucleotides, the CDR3 is TGTGCCAGCAGCCTTGGGAGGGCCGCCTACAATGAGCAGTTCTTC. The chain links TRBV7-6 to TRBJ2-1, with 7 bases lining up with TRBD2. CDR3 length: 15 residues. After removal of 5 bases from V and 2 bases from J, the junction contained 6 bases not matched to a gene. CDR1 is SGHVS, CDR2 FNYEAQ, per germline.